This is a list of T cell receptor beta chains from one sample in a study of cytomegalovirus exposure and HLA in healthy donors. This table comes from immunoSEQ multiplex PCR, and its TCRdb copy is limited to in-frame clones, with some not included. Reported are about 160,000 clones; the ten largest clones contain 2.1%. The sample comprised PBMCs. Receptor source: a man between 25 and 39 years old in good health and CMV-seronegative. Both conserved end residues are part of each CDR3. D genes are given only for firm matches.

j_call	d_call	v_call	cdr3_aa	cdr3_nt
TRBJ2-6	-	TRBV7-3	CASSAGTTGANVLTF	TGTGCCAGCAGCGCCGGGACAACTGGGGCCAACGTCCTGACTTTC
TRBJ1-1	-	TRBV19	CASSFGPGGAYTEAFF	TGTGCCAGTAGTTTCGGACCCGGTGGGGCTTACACTGAAGCTTTCTTT
TRBJ1-2	-	TRBV29-1	CSVEHPAQGRIYGYTF	TGCAGCGTTGAACACCCGGCCCAGGGGCGCATCTATGGCTACACCTTC
TRBJ2-5	-	TRBV5-1	CASSLEGGQGETQYF	TGCGCCAGCAGCTTGGAGGGGGGGCAAGGGGAGACCCAGTACTTC
TRBJ2-5	TRBD2	TRBV4-3	CASSHSGRAGETQYF	TGCGCCAGCAGCCATAGCGGGAGAGCGGGGGAGACCCAGTACTTC
TRBJ2-5	-	TRBV4-2	CASSQGLKQETQYF	TGTGCCAGCAGCCAAGGACTAAAACAAGAGACCCAGTACTTC
TRBJ2-5	-	TRBV9	CASSARWETQYF	TGTGCCAGCAGCGCCCGGTGGGAGACCCAGTACTTC
TRBJ1-1	-	TRBV19	CASSMNFNTEAFF	TGTGCCAGTAGTATGAACTTTAACACTGAAGCTTTCTTT
TRBJ2-1	-	TRBV7-2	CASRVGKAYNEQFF	TGTGCCAGCCGGGTAGGAAAGGCTTACAATGAGCAGTTCTTC
TRBJ2-7	TRBD1	TRBV27	CASKAWDRAYEQYF	TGTGCCAGCAAGGCCTGGGACAGGGCCTACGAGCAGTACTTC
TRBJ2-1	-	TRBV6-4	CASSDFPGVVDEQFF	TGTGCCAGCAGTGACTTTCCAGGGGTGGTCGATGAGCAGTTCTTC
TRBJ2-5	-	TRBV30	CAWGRRQETQYF	TGTGCCTGGGGGCGTCGCCAAGAGACCCAGTACTTC
TRBJ2-7	-	TRBV14	CASSQEGPGTYEQYF	TGTGCCAGCAGCCAAGAAGGGCCGGGGACCTACGAGCAGTACTTC
TRBJ2-2	-	TRBV6-5	CASSYGSGAVGGELFF	TGTGCCAGCAGTTACGGATCTGGGGCGGTCGGCGGGGAGCTGTTTTTT
TRBJ1-2	-	TRBV28	CASTYGGRTDGYTF	TGTGCCAGCACCTACGGGGGGCGTACGGATGGCTACACCTTC
TRBJ1-2	-	TRBV6-1	CASTIRTDVFYGYTF	TGTGCCAGCACCATCAGGACAGACGTGTTCTATGGCTACACCTTC
TRBJ2-3	TRBD2	TRBV7-9	CASSSPSGATDTQYF	TGTGCCAGCAGCTCTCCTAGCGGGGCCACAGATACGCAGTATTTT
TRBJ1-5	TRBD1	TRBV6-1	CASSEFRGQGSNQPQHF	TGTGCCAGCAGTGAATTCAGGGGGCAGGGTAGCAATCAGCCCCAGCATTTT
TRBJ2-3	TRBD1	TRBV28	CASSATGLTQYF	TGTGCCAGCAGTGCGACAGGGCTTACGCAGTATTTT
TRBJ2-3	TRBD1	TRBV28	CASRKTGNRAQYF	TGTGCCAGCAGAAAGACAGGGAATCGAGCGCAGTATTTT
TRBJ1-1	-	TRBV2	CASTELTGNTEAFF	TGTGCCAGCACCGAGCTGACGGGGAACACTGAAGCTTTCTTT
TRBJ1-4	-	TRBV5-1	CASSLDPGAHEKLFF	TGCGCCAGCAGCTTGGACCCTGGGGCCCATGAAAAACTGTTTTTT
TRBJ1-1	TRBD1	TRBV19	CASSKGQSIMNTEAFF	TGTGCCAGTAGTAAGGGACAGTCGATCATGAACACTGAAGCTTTCTTT
TRBJ2-3	TRBD1	TRBV5-1	CASSLEQGADTQYF	TGCGCCAGCAGCTTGGAACAGGGGGCAGATACGCAGTATTTT
TRBJ1-5	-	TRBV6-5	CASSRGTYQPQHF	TGTGCCAGCAGTAGGGGGACCTATCAGCCCCAGCATTTT
TRBJ2-1	TRBD2	TRBV9	CASSVMGLAAYNEQFF	TGTGCCAGCAGCGTAATGGGACTAGCGGCCTACAATGAGCAGTTCTTC
TRBJ2-2	TRBD2	TRBV5-6	CASSRGPGTSGFSGELFF	TGTGCCAGCAGCCGAGGCCCCGGGACTAGCGGGTTCAGCGGGGAGCTGTTTTTT